Listed below are T cell receptor beta chains from one sample, sequenced in a study of T cells in Graves' hyperthyroidism and ophthalmopathy. TCRdb reanalysed the multiplex PCR reads using MiXCR and keeps one entry per CDR3 protein. The table has about 250,000 distinct CDR3 sequences, roughly 15% seen once. The source material was blood. The receptors were gathered from a woman aged 45 to 65 with Graves' hyperthyroidism that later progressed to Graves' ophthalmopathy. The CDR3 runs from the conserved cysteine through the conserved F or W. Fields, in order: clone size, J gene, V gene, D gene, CDR3 protein, CDR3 DNA. The D gene is left open where the match is weak. Clone size is shown for a subset of rows, as once, few, many or a class of expanded clone.

abundance: many; j_gene: TRBJ2-7; v_gene: TRBV11-3; d_gene: -; CDR3aa: CASSLGFDYEQYF; CDR3nt: TGTGCCAGCAGCTTAGGATTCGACTACGAGCAGTACTTC
abundance: many; j_gene: TRBJ1-2; v_gene: TRBV6-1; d_gene: TRBD1; CDR3aa: CASYWDRAYGYTF; CDR3nt: TGTGCCAGTTACTGGGACAGGGCTTATGGCTACACCTTC
abundance: -; j_gene: TRBJ2-7; v_gene: TRBV20-1; d_gene: -; CDR3aa: CSARVDPWNYEQYF; CDR3nt: TGCAGTGCTAGAGTCGACCCTTGGAACTACGAGCAGTACTTC
abundance: many; j_gene: TRBJ2-3; v_gene: TRBV3-1; d_gene: -; CDR3aa: CASSPEPDGTQYF; CDR3nt: TGTGCCAGCAGCCCCGAACCCGACGGGACGCAGTATTTT
abundance: -; j_gene: TRBJ2-1; v_gene: TRBV11-2; d_gene: TRBD2; CDR3aa: CASSPWGGDANEQFF; CDR3nt: TGTGCCAGCAGCCCATGGGGGGGGGATGCGAATGAGCAGTTCTTC
abundance: many; j_gene: TRBJ2-3; v_gene: TRBV18; d_gene: -; CDR3aa: CASSPPAEDTQYF; CDR3nt: TGTGCCAGCTCACCACCGGCTGAAGATACGCAGTATTTT
abundance: many; j_gene: TRBJ2-5; v_gene: TRBV2; d_gene: TRBD2; CDR3aa: CASAGGNEETQYF; CDR3nt: TGTGCCAGCGCGGGAGGGAACGAAGAGACCCAGTACTTC
abundance: many; j_gene: TRBJ2-7; v_gene: TRBV11-2; d_gene: -; CDR3aa: CASSPQGAEQYF; CDR3nt: TGTGCCAGCAGCCCGCAGGGAGCGGAGCAGTACTTC
abundance: -; j_gene: TRBJ1-5; v_gene: TRBV5-1; d_gene: TRBD1; CDR3aa: CASRPGGDRNQPQHF; CDR3nt: TGCGCCAGCCGCCCTGGGGGGGACAGGAATCAGCCCCAGCATTTT
abundance: many; j_gene: TRBJ1-5; v_gene: TRBV7-9; d_gene: -; CDR3aa: CASSLDEGGAQHF; CDR3nt: TGTGCCAGCAGCTTAGACGAGGGAGGAGCCCAGCATTTT
abundance: many; j_gene: TRBJ1-2; v_gene: TRBV24-1; d_gene: -; CDR3aa: CATSAAGVDYTF; CDR3nt: TGTGCCACCAGTGCAGCAGGGGTCGACTACACCTTC
abundance: many; j_gene: TRBJ2-1; v_gene: TRBV20-1; d_gene: -; CDR3aa: CSAKGPGNVEQFF; CDR3nt: TGCAGTGCCAAAGGCCCGGGGAACGTTGAGCAGTTCTTC
abundance: many; j_gene: TRBJ2-1; v_gene: TRBV20-1; d_gene: -; CDR3aa: CSADPDNEQFF; CDR3nt: TGCAGTGCAGACCCTGACAATGAGCAGTTCTTC
abundance: many; j_gene: TRBJ1-5; v_gene: TRBV28; d_gene: -; CDR3aa: CASSFNPNQPQHF; CDR3nt: TGTGCCAGCAGTTTTAACCCTAATCAGCCCCAGCATTTT
abundance: many; j_gene: TRBJ1-5; v_gene: TRBV24-1; d_gene: -; CDR3aa: CATSAPGPGSNQPQHF; CDR3nt: TGTGCCACCAGTGCCCCGGGACCGGGGAGCAATCAGCCCCAGCATTTT
abundance: many; j_gene: TRBJ2-2; v_gene: TRBV18; d_gene: TRBD1; CDR3aa: CASSGGQRTGELFF; CDR3nt: TGTGCCAGCTCAGGGGGACAGCGTACCGGGGAGCTGTTTTTT
abundance: -; j_gene: TRBJ2-3; v_gene: TRBV9; d_gene: TRBD2; CDR3aa: CASSARESGRAGTDTQYF; CDR3nt: TGTGCCAGCAGCGCCCGTGAAAGCGGGAGGGCGGGCACAGATACGCAGTATTTT
abundance: many; j_gene: TRBJ2-1; v_gene: TRBV6-1; d_gene: TRBD2; CDR3aa: CASRSGGSNEQFF; CDR3nt: TGTGCCAGCCGGAGCGGGGGGTCAAATGAGCAGTTCTTC
abundance: few; j_gene: TRBJ1-2; v_gene: TRBV10-3; d_gene: -; CDR3aa: CAISDTGRNYGYTF; CDR3nt: TGTGCCATCAGTGATACAGGCCGGAACTATGGCTACACCTTC
abundance: many; j_gene: TRBJ2-7; v_gene: TRBV18; d_gene: -; CDR3aa: CASSLPPGTIYEQYF; CDR3nt: TGTGCCAGCTCACTTCCCCCCGGGACAATCTACGAGCAGTACTTC
abundance: few; j_gene: TRBJ1-2; v_gene: TRBV20-1; d_gene: TRBD1; CDR3aa: CSARDPTGNGYTF; CDR3nt: TGCAGTGCTAGAGACCCGACAGGGAACGGCTACACCTTC
abundance: -; j_gene: TRBJ1-5; v_gene: TRBV19; d_gene: -; CDR3aa: CAISQGIEQPQHF; CDR3nt: TGTGCCATTTCTCAGGGGATAGAACAGCCCCAGCATTTT
abundance: many; j_gene: TRBJ2-5; v_gene: TRBV6-1; d_gene: -; CDR3aa: CASRLSGAAGETQYF; CDR3nt: TGTGCCAGCAGGCTATCAGGGGCCGCAGGGGAGACCCAGTACTTC
abundance: many; j_gene: TRBJ2-1; v_gene: TRBV14; d_gene: TRBD1; CDR3aa: CASSQGQGVVRAQFF; CDR3nt: TGTGCCAGCAGCCAAGGACAGGGCGTCGTAAGAGCGCAGTTCTTC
abundance: many; j_gene: TRBJ1-4; v_gene: TRBV28; d_gene: TRBD1; CDR3aa: CASSNRQGGEEKLFF; CDR3nt: TGTGCCAGCAGCAACCGACAGGGCGGGGAGGAAAAACTGTTTTTT
abundance: many; j_gene: TRBJ2-1; v_gene: TRBV7-6; d_gene: TRBD2; CDR3aa: CASSLSGRTNNEQFF; CDR3nt: TGTGCCAGCAGCTTAAGCGGGAGGACTAACAATGAGCAGTTCTTC
abundance: many; j_gene: TRBJ1-6; v_gene: TRBV18; d_gene: -; CDR3aa: CASSPTMPGTSKTNSPLHF; CDR3nt: TGTGCCAGCTCACCTACAATGCCAGGCACCTCCAAGACTAATTCACCCCTCCACTTT
abundance: few; j_gene: TRBJ1-1; v_gene: TRBV20-1; d_gene: -; CDR3aa: CSVTDLLMNTEAFF; CDR3nt: TGCAGTGTTACCGACCTACTCATGAACACTGAAGCTTTCTTT
abundance: many; j_gene: TRBJ1-1; v_gene: TRBV29-1; d_gene: -; CDR3aa: CSVEDGRDTEAFF; CDR3nt: TGCAGCGTTGAAGACGGGCGTGACACTGAAGCTTTCTTT
abundance: many; j_gene: TRBJ2-3; v_gene: TRBV7-9; d_gene: -; CDR3aa: CASISLRSTDTQYF; CDR3nt: TGTGCCAGCATCTCCCTTCGATCCACAGATACGCAGTATTTT
abundance: many; j_gene: TRBJ2-5; v_gene: TRBV29-1; d_gene: TRBD2; CDR3aa: CSVGRGGPETQYF; CDR3nt: TGCAGCGTTGGACGGGGAGGGCCAGAGACCCAGTACTTC
abundance: many; j_gene: TRBJ2-3; v_gene: TRBV7-2; d_gene: TRBD2; CDR3aa: CASSRRLAGGGTDTQYF; CDR3nt: TGTGCCAGCAGTCGTCGGCTAGCGGGAGGAGGCACAGATACGCAGTATTTT
abundance: few; j_gene: TRBJ2-1; v_gene: TRBV6-4; d_gene: TRBD1; CDR3aa: CASSEDRGLEQFF; CDR3nt: TGTGCCAGCAGTGAGGACAGGGGGCTTGAGCAGTTCTTC
abundance: many; j_gene: TRBJ2-5; v_gene: TRBV13; d_gene: TRBD2; CDR3aa: CASSTTRRGTSVETQYF; CDR3nt: TGTGCCAGCAGCACAACCCGGCGGGGGACGTCAGTAGAGACCCAGTACTTC
abundance: -; j_gene: TRBJ2-7; v_gene: TRBV3-1; d_gene: -; CDR3aa: CASSQGWWGEQYF; CDR3nt: TGTGCCAGCAGCCAGGGCTGGTGGGGCGAGCAGTACTTC
abundance: few; j_gene: TRBJ2-2; v_gene: TRBV29-1; d_gene: -; CDR3aa: CSVEKDRPGELFF; CDR3nt: TGCAGCGTTGAAAAAGACCGGCCCGGGGAGCTGTTTTTT
abundance: many; j_gene: TRBJ2-7; v_gene: TRBV28; d_gene: TRBD2; CDR3aa: CASSLFRGSAGGRGFYEQYF; CDR3nt: TGTGCCAGCAGTTTATTCCGGGGGAGCGCGGGAGGTCGGGGATTTTACGAGCAGTACTTC
abundance: many; j_gene: TRBJ2-7; v_gene: TRBV6-1; d_gene: TRBD1; CDR3aa: CASSLPGQGRNEQYF; CDR3nt: TGTGCCAGCAGCCTACCCGGACAGGGGAGAAACGAGCAGTACTTC
abundance: many; j_gene: TRBJ2-7; v_gene: TRBV20-1; d_gene: TRBD1; CDR3aa: CSASLLGQGPDEQYF; CDR3nt: TGCAGTGCTAGCCTCTTGGGACAGGGGCCCGACGAGCAGTACTTC
abundance: -; j_gene: TRBJ2-1; v_gene: TRBV7-9; d_gene: -; CDR3aa: CASSEGGASEQFF; CDR3nt: TGTGCCAGCAGCGAGGGTGGCGCGAGTGAGCAGTTCTTC
abundance: many; j_gene: TRBJ1-1; v_gene: TRBV27; d_gene: -; CDR3aa: CASSFKQGVRAFF; CDR3nt: TGTGCCAGCAGTTTCAAACAGGGTGTTCGTGCTTTCTTT
abundance: many; j_gene: TRBJ1-4; v_gene: TRBV6-1; d_gene: -; CDR3aa: CASSYETYATNEKLFF; CDR3nt: TGTGCCAGCAGTTACGAAACGTATGCAACTAATGAAAAACTGTTTTTT
abundance: -; j_gene: TRBJ2-1; v_gene: TRBV5-1; d_gene: -; CDR3aa: CASSFSQGLEQFF; CDR3nt: TGCGCCAGCAGTTTTAGTCAGGGGTTAGAGCAGTTCTTC
abundance: few; j_gene: TRBJ1-4; v_gene: TRBV5-5; d_gene: TRBD1; CDR3aa: CASSLGTGGRSTNEKLFF; CDR3nt: TGTGCCAGCAGCTTGGGAACAGGGGGACGTTCAACTAATGAAAAACTGTTTTTT
abundance: many; j_gene: TRBJ2-5; v_gene: TRBV5-1; d_gene: -; CDR3aa: CASSLGAEETQYF; CDR3nt: TGCGCCAGCAGCTTGGGGGCAGAAGAGACCCAGTACTTC
abundance: many; j_gene: TRBJ1-2; v_gene: TRBV6-1; d_gene: -; CDR3aa: CASSEAVSGYYGYTF; CDR3nt: TGTGCCAGCAGTGAAGCGGTTTCGGGGTACTATGGCTACACCTTC
abundance: -; j_gene: TRBJ2-3; v_gene: TRBV20-1; d_gene: -; CDR3aa: CSASPPVRPSTDTQYF; CDR3nt: TGCAGTGCTAGCCCCCCCGTTCGCCCAAGCACAGATACGCAGTATTTT
abundance: few; j_gene: TRBJ2-5; v_gene: TRBV29-1; d_gene: -; CDR3aa: CSVRGARDSQYF; CDR3nt: TGCAGCGTTAGGGGGGCGCGGGACTCCCAGTACTTC
abundance: -; j_gene: TRBJ1-2; v_gene: TRBV20-1; d_gene: -; CDR3aa: CSGWDTIYGYTF; CDR3nt: TGCAGTGGGTGGGACACCATCTATGGCTACACCTTC
abundance: -; j_gene: TRBJ1-1; v_gene: TRBV7-8; d_gene: -; CDR3aa: CASSLAQSTEAFF; CDR3nt: TGTGCCAGCAGCTTAGCGCAAAGCACTGAAGCTTTCTTT
abundance: -; j_gene: TRBJ1-2; v_gene: TRBV20-1; d_gene: TRBD1; CDR3aa: CSARPGGDYGYTF; CDR3nt: TGCAGTGCTAGGCCAGGGGGAGACTATGGCTACACCTTC
abundance: many; j_gene: TRBJ2-7; v_gene: TRBV3-1; d_gene: -; CDR3aa: CASSQFDREDYEQYF; CDR3nt: TGTGCCAGCAGCCAATTCGACAGGGAGGACTACGAGCAGTACTTC
abundance: many; j_gene: TRBJ1-1; v_gene: TRBV28; d_gene: TRBD1; CDR3aa: CAVPGTGGIGTEAFF; CDR3nt: TGTGCCGTCCCCGGGACAGGGGGCATTGGGACTGAAGCTTTCTTT